This TCR beta chain was sequenced during a study of T cells in Graves' hyperthyroidism and ophthalmopathy. Concerning this clonotype itself: What it binds is unknown.

It was RNA transcripts that yielded the amplified TCR beta CDR3 regions. A first-round RT-PCR of the TCR CDR3 used the HTBI primer set. TCRdb re-called the multiplex PCR reads with MiXCR, one entry per CDR3 protein. The table includes a few hundred thousand distinct CDR3 sequences, more than 45% detected once. V lost 4 bases, J lost 6 bases, and 4 bases stayed unmatched. CDR1 and CDR2 from the germline V gene are PRHDT and FYEKMQ (reference sequence). The CDR3 spans 16 residues. Study-wide results and limits: The model anticipated ophthalmopathy a median approximately 6.7 months pre-onset. Most expanded thyroid clonotypes above 0.001 also appeared in blood.

Pregnant or lactating patients were excluded, as were those with uncontrolled infection or other autoimmune disease. Sequencing was carried out using peripheral blood or thyroid tissue (not recorded which). The chain has TRBV13 and TRBJ2-2; TRBD2 matches at 14 bases. The TCR was taken from a woman aged 18 to 35 with Graves' hyperthyroidism. CDR3 loop: CASSSRGLAGAGELFF. In DNA form, the CDR3 reads TGTGCCAGCAGCTCCAGGGGACTAGCGGGAGCCGGGGAGCTGTTTTTT.